Each of the 25 T cell receptor beta chains below was sequenced from the same sample in a study of cytomegalovirus exposure and HLA in healthy donors. The PCR contained 60 Vbeta and 13 Jbeta primers. Sequencing was performed with immunoSEQ multiplex PCR; in TCRdb, only in-frame clones are kept and a portion is missing. The sample records some 100,000 clones, approximately 70% being singletons. The sequencing sample was made of PBMCs. These receptors came from a man aged 35-49 years in good health and CMV-seronegative.

This chain connects TRBV27 to TRBJ2-7; D may be TRBD2 (6 bases). The germline V and J ends were trimmed by 2 bases and 2 bases, with 7 bases remaining between them. The CDR3 spans 13 residues. Germline CDR1 MNHEY, CDR2 SMNVEV (reference sequence). The CDR3 DNA is TGTGCCAGCAGTTTAGCGGGAACCTACGAGCAGTACTTC. Translated: CASSLAGTYEQYF.

This CDR3 is CASSQDRNSGTGEQFF. The CDR3 coding sequence is TGTGCCAGCAGCCAAGATCGGAATAGCGGAACAGGTGAGCAGTTCTTC. V usage is TRBV4-2 and J usage is TRBJ2-1, with D perhaps matching TRBD2 (6 bases). Germline CDR1 and CDR2: LGHNA and YNFKEQ. This CDR3 is 16 amino acids long. V lost 0 bases to trimming and J lost 9 bases, with 18 bases between them.

This chain connects TRBV5-1 to TRBJ2-2; TRBD1 is a possible D gene (6 bases). With 0 bases removed from V and 4 bases from J, the gap between germline ends came to 10 bases. The germline V gene has CDR1 SGHRS and CDR2 YFSETQ. The CDR3 extends over 15 amino acids. CDR3 nucleotide sequence: TGCGCCAGCAGCTTGGACAGGGATGCCACCGGGGAGCTGTTTTTT. Residues: CASSLDRDATGELFF.

The chain is built from TRBV5-8 and TRBJ2-7; TRBD2 aligns across 14 bases. V gave up 6 bases and J gave up 5 bases; unmatched junction bases: 10. Germline CDR1 SGHTS, CDR2 YDEGEE. The CDR3 extends over 16 amino acids. The CDR3 DNA sequence: TGTGCCAGCACCGACTGGATGGGACTAGCGGGGGACGAGCAGTACTTC. Residues: CASTDWMGLAGDEQYF. The complete variable domain, with remaining parts taken from reference TRBV5-8 and TRBJ2-7, reads EAGVTQSPTHLIKTRGQQATLRCSPISGHTSVYWYQQALGLGLQFLLWYDEGEERNRGNFPPRFSGRQFPNYSSELNVNALELEDSALYLCASTDWMGLAGDEQYFGPGTRLTVT.

J is TRBJ2-1 and V is TRBV4-3; 12 nucleotides match TRBD2. The CDR3 is made up of 17 amino acids. The germline V gene has CDR1 LGHNA and CDR2 YSLEER. V was pared by 4 bases and J by 3 bases, with 7 bases of the junction left unmatched. CDR3 protein: CASSPGTSGPNYNEQFF. In nucleotides, the CDR3 is TGCGCCAGCAGCCCGGGGACTAGCGGGCCAAACTACAATGAGCAGTTCTTC.

This chain uses TRBV27 with TRBJ1-5; D unclear. Trimming left V 5 bases short and J 0 bases short, with 8 bases between. The CDR3 is 14 residues long. Germline V CDR1 and CDR2: MNHEY, SMNVEV (reference sequence). DNA for the CDR3: TGTGCCAGCAGTCCACGGGATAGCAATCAGCCCCAGCATTTT. Protein sequence: CASSPRDSNQPQHF.

The J gene is TRBJ2-3, the V gene TRBV7-6; the match to TRBD2 covers 9 bases. From germline, CDR1 is SGHVS and CDR2 FNYEAQ. The CDR3 is 18 residues long. The V gene end was trimmed by 2 bases and the J gene end by 3 bases; junction bases not matched to a gene: 12. As DNA, the CDR3 is TGTGCCAGCAGCTTATTCGTTGGGTCTAGCGGGACAACAGATACGCAGTATTTT. Protein product: CASSLFVGSSGTTDTQYF.

The rearrangement joins TRBV6-5 to TRBJ1-2; D is unresolved. Germline CDR1 is MNHEY and CDR2 is SVGAGI. This CDR3 comprises 13 residues. Trimming removed 0 bases at V and 2 bases at J, with 4 bases between. CDR3 sequence reads: CASSYSANYGYTF. CDR3 DNA sequence: TGTGCCAGCAGTTACTCCGCGAACTATGGCTACACCTTC.

The chain links TRBV4-2 to TRBJ2-3; 12 nucleotides line up with TRBD1. Germline CDR1 is LGHNA and CDR2 is YNFKEQ. V lost 2 bases to trimming and J lost 1 base; unmatched junction nucleotides: 4. CDR3 length: 17 residues. CDR3 bases: TGTGCCAGCAGCCAACGTGGGACAGGGGGCGGCACAGATACGCAGTATTTT. Translating it yields CASSQRGTGGGTDTQYF.

The chain has TRBV28 and TRBJ2-3; TRBD1 agrees at 8 bases. Germline trimming cut 5 bases from V and 0 bases from J; bases unmatched to any gene: 7. Germline loops: CDR1 MDHEN, CDR2 SYDVKM. The CDR3 is 16 residues long. The CDR3 is CASSPSQGVSTDTQYF. The DNA for the CDR3 is TGTGCCAGCAGTCCGTCACAGGGGGTTAGCACAGATACGCAGTATTTT.

The table lists this clone with a count of one. The chain joins TRBV5-6 to TRBJ2-7; 8 bases are shared with TRBD1. The CDR3 extends over 15 amino acids. The trim removed 7 bases at V and 3 bases at J, leaving 12 bases unmatched. Germline CDR1 SGHDT, CDR2 YYEEEE. The CDR3 coding sequence is TGTGCCAGCTTACAAACCGGGACAGGACTCTACGAGCAGTACTTC. As protein: CASLQTGTGLYEQYF. Filled out from reference TRBV5-6 and TRBJ2-7, the complete variable domain reads DAGVTQSPTHLIKTRGQQVTLRCSPKSGHDTVSWYQQALGQGPQFIFQYYEEEERQRGNFPDRFSGHQFPNYSSELNVNALLLGDSALYLCASLQTGTGLYEQYFGPGTRLTVT.

This chain uses TRBV5-4 with TRBJ2-5, with 11 bases fitting TRBD1. V trimming: 0 bases; J trimming: 8 bases; junction bases outside the gene matches: 9. The CDR3 totals 16 residues. Germline loops: CDR1 SGHNT, CDR2 YYREEE (reference sequence). CDR3 sequence: CASSLGPGQGEGTQYF. CDR3 DNA sequence: TGTGCCAGCAGCTTGGGACCGGGACAGGGGGAAGGAACCCAGTACTTC.

This clone was observed once. J is TRBJ2-2 and V is TRBV15; D not resolved. The CDR3 is made up of 17 amino acids. Germline CDR1 reads LNHNV; CDR2 reads YYDKDF (reference sequence). Trimming removed 0 bases at V and 1 base at J, with 12 bases between. The CDR3 DNA follows: TGTGCCACCAGCAGAGATTTCGCCGGAGTGAACACCGGGGAGCTGTTTTTT. Translated: CATSRDFAGVNTGELFF.

The chain uses TRBV29-1 and TRBJ2-5; tentatively, D is TRBD1 (5 bases). The CDR3 runs 12 residues. Trimming removed 4 bases from V and 6 bases from J, with 12 bases in between. Per the germline V gene, CDR1 is SQVTM and CDR2 is ANQGSEA. The CDR3 region is CSVAVGEQTQYF. The CDR3 DNA sequence: TGCAGCGTTGCTGTAGGGGAACAGACCCAGTACTTC. Full variable domain (rest looked up from reference TRBV29-1 and TRBJ2-5): SAVISQKPSRDICQRGTSLTIQCQVDSQVTMMFWYRQQPGQSLTLIATANQGSEATYESGFVIDKFPISRPNLTFSTLTVSNMSPEDSSIYLCSVAVGEQTQYFGPGTRLLVL.

This rearrangement joins TRBV30 to TRBJ2-5; the match to TRBD2 covers 10 bases. This CDR3 region has 17 residues. The germline CDR1 and CDR2 sequences are GTSNPN and SVGIG (reference sequence). J lost 0 bases, V lost 0 bases, and 7 bases had no gene match. In DNA form, the CDR3 reads TGTGCCTGGAGTGTCGAGCGGGGGGGCTCGTACCAAGAGACCCAGTACTTC. The encoded protein is CAWSVERGGSYQETQYF.

This sequence joins TRBV6-1 and TRBJ1-1, with D uncertain. CDR3 length equals 13 residues. Trimming removed 6 bases at V and 5 bases at J, with 13 bases between. Germline V gives CDR1 MNHNS, CDR2 SASEGT. The CDR3: CASSPTHGTEAFF. The CDR3 DNA follows: TGTGCCAGCAGCCCTACGCATGGTACTGAAGCTTTCTTT.

This chain links TRBV6-5 with TRBJ2-2, with 7 bases matching TRBD1. V was clipped by 6 bases and J by 10 bases; unmatched bases: 8. Germline assignment: CDR1 MNHEY and CDR2 SVGAGI. This CDR3 is built from 13 residues. CDR3 in DNA: TGTGCCAGCAGCCTCACGACAGGGACGGAGCTGTTTTTT. Translated, it gives CASSLTTGTELFF.

In its sample, this clone was seen a few times. An end of the junction differs from the germline gene, which may be a read error. The rearrangement links TRBV7-9 to TRBJ2-3; 10 bases align to TRBD2. The germline V gene has CDR1 SEHNR and CDR2 FQNEAQ (reference sequence). The CDR3 runs to 18 residues. The CDR3 DNA reads TGTTCCAGCAGCTTAGTTAGCGGGGGGCCCATGAACACAGATACGCAGTATTTT. It is translated as CSSSLVSGGPMNTDTQYF.

This chain connects TRBV6-5 to TRBJ2-7; TRBD1 matches 10 bases. With 2 bases clipped from V and 4 bases from J, the junction kept 5 bases outside the gene matches. The CDR3 has 15 amino acids. CDR1 and CDR2 (germline): MNHEY, SVGAGI. The CDR3, as DNA: TGTGCCAGCAGTTACGGGGGACAGGGGAAGTACGAGCAGTACTTC. This encodes CASSYGGQGKYEQYF.

The genes are TRBV18 and TRBJ2-3, with D perhaps TRBD2 (6 bases). Germline V gene lookup returns CDR1 KGHSH and CDR2 LQKENI. The V end was cut by 0 bases, the J end by 2 bases, with 15 bases between. The CDR3 has 17 residues. CDR3 residues: CASSPPVTSGLTDTQYF. DNA of the CDR3: TGTGCCAGCTCACCACCGGTTACCAGCGGGCTCACAGATACGCAGTATTTT.

The chain employs TRBV9 and TRBJ1-5; a weak D match, TRBD1 (5 bases). The V end was cut by 4 bases, the J end by 3 bases, with 11 bases between. This CDR3 has 14 residues. Germline V CDR1 and CDR2: SGDLS, YYNGEE. The CDR3: CASSPGGFNQPQHF. CDR3 DNA sequence: TGTGCCAGCAGCCCCGGGGGGTTCAATCAGCCCCAGCATTTT.

This chain connects TRBV5-1 to TRBJ2-7, with 7 bases fitting TRBD1. V trimming: 0 bases; J trimming: 4 bases; junction bases outside the gene matches: 7. The CDR3 spans 15 residues. Germline V gene lookup returns CDR1 SGHRS and CDR2 YFSETQ. As DNA, the CDR3 is TGCGCCAGCAGCTTGGAACCAGGGGGAGTGTACGAGCAGTACTTC. This encodes CASSLEPGGVYEQYF. The full variable domain, with the rest looked up from reference TRBV5-1 and TRBJ2-7, is KAGVTQTPRYLIKTRGQQVTLSCSPISGHRSVSWYQQTPGQGLQFLFEYFSETQRNKGNFPGRFSGRQFSNSRSEMNVSTLELGDSALYLCASSLEPGGVYEQYFGPGTRLTVT.

The chain recombines TRBV14 with TRBJ1-4; perhaps TRBD1 as D (5 bases). Germline CDR1 and CDR2: SGHDN and FVKESK. The V and J ends lost 4 bases and 5 bases respectively, with 11 bases between them. The CDR3 has 14 residues. In DNA, the CDR3 is TGTGCCAGCAGCCCCAGGGTTGGGAATGAAAAACTGTTTTTT. Protein: CASSPRVGNEKLFF. The whole variable domain, filled in from reference TRBV14 and TRBJ1-4, reads EAGVTQFPSHSVIEKGQTVTLRCDPISGHDNLYWYRRVMGKEIKFLLHFVKESKQDESGMPNNRFLAERTGGTYSTLKVQPAELEDSGVYFCASSPRVGNEKLFFGSGTQLSVL.

The chain uses TRBV4-3 and TRBJ2-3, with TRBD2 matching over 11 bases. The CDR3 totals 15 residues. In germline, CDR1 is LGHNA, CDR2 YSLEER. Losses at the gene ends were 4 bases for V and 1 base for J; bases not matched to a gene: 1. The CDR3 sequence: CASSPLAGGTDTQYF. As DNA, the CDR3 is TGCGCCAGCAGCCCACTAGCGGGGGGCACAGATACGCAGTATTTT.

V usage is TRBV4-1 and J usage is TRBJ1-2, with a possible D match to TRBD1 (5 bases). The CDR3 length is 16 residues. Germline CDR1 reads MGHRA; CDR2 reads YSYEKL. V dropped 0 bases and J dropped 5 bases, with 16 bases sitting between them. The CDR3 is CASSQEGGPGGYGYTF. The CDR3 DNA reads as TGCGCCAGCAGCCAAGAGGGAGGGCCGGGGGGTTATGGCTACACCTTC.